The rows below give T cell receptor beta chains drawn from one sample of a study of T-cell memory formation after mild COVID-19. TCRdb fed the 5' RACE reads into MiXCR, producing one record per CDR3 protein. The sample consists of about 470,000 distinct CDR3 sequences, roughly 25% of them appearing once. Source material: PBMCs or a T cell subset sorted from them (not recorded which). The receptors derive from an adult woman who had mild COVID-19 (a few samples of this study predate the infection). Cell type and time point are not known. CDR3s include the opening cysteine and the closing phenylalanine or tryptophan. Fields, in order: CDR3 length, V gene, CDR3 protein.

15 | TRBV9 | CASSPRTGLNSPLHF
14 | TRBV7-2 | CASSSKVVTDTQYF
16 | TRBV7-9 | CASGLTGGIFTGELFF
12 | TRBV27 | CASSFRGYGYTF
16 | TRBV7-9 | CASSPRTSGQGGEQYF
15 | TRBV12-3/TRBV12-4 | CASSSRRHMNTEAFF
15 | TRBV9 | CASSPWDSRTDTQYF
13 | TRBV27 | CASCYGIGYGYTF
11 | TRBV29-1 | CSVGPGNEQFF
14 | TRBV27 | CASSSGQGAGEQFF
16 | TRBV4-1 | CASSQGRTGRQETQYF
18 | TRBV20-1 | CSARVRGGSSSGANVLTF
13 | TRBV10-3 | CAISPGLQETQYF
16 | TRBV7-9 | CASSSLLRATNTEAFF
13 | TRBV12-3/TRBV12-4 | CASTHSGGYEQYF